The following is a TCR beta chain sequence with its context. The source of the sample is a study of blood T cell repertoires in COVID-19. Study-level background: The samples span acute and convalescent COVID-19 from the United States, Italy and Spain. The cDNA or gDNA used as material had been derived from T cells, B-cell-depleted T cells, or PBMCs.

Methods used by the authors: Amplification of reference gene primers provided the estimated nucleated cell counts. Measured with immunoSEQ multiplex PCR; TCRdb has only the in-frame clones, and not every one. The DNA was the basis for D and trimming; V, J and clone size are from that table. The data contain 81,000 or so clones, 85% of them singletons. The CDR3 is 14 amino acids. The germline CDR1 and CDR2 sequences are SGHRS and YFSETQ. Trimming stripped 0 bases from V and 8 bases from J, with 12 bases between. This TCR was recovered from a man aged 50-60 years with COVID-19, enrolled during active disease. The chain employs TRBV5-1 and TRBJ2-4; D may be TRBD2 (6 bases). The sequenced sample was peripheral blood. Here the CDR3 reads CASSLGAGRHIQYF. The CDR3 DNA reads TGCGCCAGCAGCTTGGGCGCGGGACGTCACATTCAGTACTTC. Drawing the rest from reference TRBV5-1 and TRBJ2-4, the complete variable domain is KAGVTQTPRYLIKTRGQQVTLSCSPISGHRSVSWYQQTPGQGLQFLFEYFSETQRNKGNFPGRFSGRQFSNSRSEMNVSTLELGDSALYLCASSLGAGRHIQYFGAGTRLSVL.